The 2 T cell receptor beta chains below come from one sample, sequenced in a study of T-cell memory formation after mild COVID-19 (dated by TCRdb to 2020 to 2023). The library was built by means of 5' RACE. The sequencer was an Illumina NovaSeq 6000. Clones were called with MiXCR by TCRdb after fastp trimmed the public reads at Q25, and only in-frame beta chains were retained. Each CDR3 protein gets just one entry, which takes the most common genes and DNA from the rows behind it. This sample has about 470,000 distinct CDR3 sequences in its table, and approximately 25% of those were observed once. The ten biggest clones cover roughly an eighth of the sample. Sequenced input: PBMCs or a T cell subset sorted from them (not recorded which). These receptors were obtained from an adult woman who had mild COVID-19 (a few samples of this study predate the infection). The sample titles of this study are shuffled in the database, so cell type and time point are left out; the donor was told from shared clones.

V gene TRBV19 combines with J gene TRBJ2-5; perhaps TRBD2 as D (5 bases). V lost 7 bases to trimming and J lost 5 bases, with 14 bases between them. The CDR3 sequence is 13 residues long. Germline CDR1 reads LNHDA; CDR2 reads SQIVND (reference sequence). DNA for the CDR3: TGTGCCAGTAACCAAGGACTGAAGGAGACCCAGTACTTC. Its translation: CASNQGLKETQYF.

The table lists this clonotype with a few counts. The chain carries TRBV19 and TRBJ2-1; TRBD2 is a possible D gene (6 bases). The V end lost 3 bases, the J end lost 12 bases, and 21 bases lay between the germline ends. Per germline, CDR1 LNHDA and CDR2 SQIVND (reference sequence). CDR3 length: 15 amino acids. The CDR3 is CASSMAVGSSEPQFF. CDR3 bases: TGTGCCAGTAGTATGGCGGTCGGGTCTAGCGAACCGCAGTTCTTC.